This T cell receptor (beta chain) is drawn from a study of blood T cell repertoires in COVID-19. Background on the study: Sites across the United States, Italy and Spain contributed samples from acute and convalescent COVID-19.

Trimming took off 3 bases at V and 3 bases at J, with 21 bases between the two ends. The length of the CDR3 is 17 residues. Germline V gives CDR1 MGHDK, CDR2 SYGVNS. In the authors' workflow: Reference gene primer amplification in the assay estimated nucleated cell counts. The protocol was immunoSEQ multiplex PCR, while the TCRdb copy is restricted to in-frame clones and leaves out a portion. The V and J calls and clone size are taken from that table; D and trimming were inferred from the DNA. Of roughly 570,000 clones in the sample, less than 90% were seen once. Sequenced input: peripheral blood. This sequence was found in a woman in her forties or fifties with COVID-19, enrolled during active disease. The V gene is TRBV25-1, the J gene TRBJ2-7, with D maybe TRBD2 (6 bases). The CDR3, as DNA: TGTGCCAGCAGTGAGGGGACTTTTTATAGTCTGGACTACGAGCAGTACTTC. Protein sequence: CASSEGTFYSLDYEQYF.